The 15 T cell receptor beta chains given below trace back to one sample, sequenced in a study of early T cells in non-severe SARS-CoV-2 infection. One entry per CDR3 protein results from TCRdb running MiXCR on the 5' RACE reads. The sample gives fewer than 80,000 distinct CDR3 sequences, under 9.5% of which show up once; around 5.5% is in the top ten. Sequencing was performed on whole blood. The receptor source for this set is an adult who was a healthcare worker with PCR-confirmed SARS-CoV-2 infection or an uninfected control (not recorded which).

This clonotype was picked up many times. J is TRBJ1-6 and V is TRBV6-6; 8 positions agree with TRBD1. V gave up 3 bases and J gave up 8 bases; unmatched junction bases: 6. Germline V gene data show CDR1 as MNHNY and CDR2 as SVGAGI (reference sequence). The CDR3 sequence is 15 residues long. In DNA, the CDR3 is TGTGCCAGCAGTTATCCATCGACAGGGGATTCACCCCTCCACTTT. As protein: CASSYPSTGDSPLHF.

Concerning this clonotype: A much larger clone lies one base from this, so it may be a read error. V usage is TRBV12-2 and J usage is TRBJ2-4; the DNA was not compared with TRBD2, the D call given in the table. TRBV12-2 is marked as a pseudogene. The CDR3 totals 15 residues. As DNA, the CDR3 is TGTGTAAGTCCCACGGGAGTTCGAGCCAAAAACATTCAGTACTTC. Translated: CVSPTGVRAKNIQYF.

The genes are TRBV14 and TRBJ1-4, with D unresolved. This CDR3 region has 16 residues. Per germline, CDR1 SGHDN and CDR2 FVKESK. Trimming removed 1 base from V and 5 bases from J, with 14 bases in between. The CDR3 nucleotides read TGTGCCAGCAGCCAAGCCCTGGGTAGGGAGAATGAAAAACTGTTTTTT. Amino acid sequence: CASSQALGRENEKLFF.

This clonotype has ten or more counts. The V and J genes are TRBV2 and TRBJ2-2, with 13 positions matching TRBD2. There are 15 residues in the CDR3. Germline trimming cut 8 bases from V and 2 bases from J; bases unmatched to any gene: 2. Germline CDR1 reads SNHLY; CDR2 reads FYNNEI. CDR3 region: CASGTSGDNTGELFF. The CDR3, as DNA: TGTGCCAGCGGGACTAGCGGGGACAACACCGGGGAGCTGTTTTTT.

The sample holds many counts of this clonotype. The CDR3 coding sequence is TGTGCCAGCAGTGCCCGACAGGGTGGCAATCAGCCCCAGCATTTT. Residues: CASSARQGGNQPQHF. This rearrangement joins TRBV6-5 to TRBJ1-5; 7 bases are a match to TRBD1. The CDR3 is made up of 15 amino acids. V was clipped by 5 bases and J by 2 bases; unmatched bases: 6. In germline, CDR1 is MNHEY, CDR2 SVGAGI.

Many counts were recorded for this clonotype. This chain uses TRBV20-1 with TRBJ2-1; D gene ambiguous. Per the germline V gene, CDR1 is DFQATT and CDR2 is SNEGSKA (reference sequence). V shed 4 bases and J shed 3 bases, with 10 bases lying between them. The CDR3 sequence is 13 residues long. The CDR3 loop reads CSATYSDYNEQFF. DNA of the CDR3: TGCAGTGCTACCTATTCGGACTACAATGAGCAGTTCTTC.

This clonotype occurred a few times. The chain carries TRBV29-1 and TRBJ2-1; perhaps TRBD1 as D (6 bases). V lost 4 bases and J lost 2, with 9 bases in between. The CDR3 is 13 amino acids. The germline CDR1 and CDR2 sequences are SQVTM and ANQGSEA. The CDR3 is CSVGDTTYNEQFF. CDR3 DNA: TGCAGCGTTGGGGACACCACCTACAATGAGCAGTTCTTC.

This clonotype has a count of ten or more. V and J are TRBV10-3 and TRBJ2-7; the D call may be TRBD1 or TRBD2 (5 bases each). The V end lost 2 bases, the J end lost 7 bases, and 18 bases lay between the germline ends. The CDR3 covers 15 residues. Germline V gene data show CDR1 as ENHRY and CDR2 as SYGVKD. CDR3 protein: CAISEMGPDFGEQYF. CDR3 sequence (DNA): TGTGCCATCAGTGAGATGGGACCAGACTTTGGAGAGCAGTACTTC.

In its sample, this clonotype was seen many times. The chain employs TRBV20-1 and TRBJ2-4; either TRBD1 or TRBD2 may supply D (6 bases each). Germline assignment: CDR1 DFQATT and CDR2 SNEGSKA (reference sequence). The V end was cut by 5 bases, the J end by 5 bases, with 25 bases between. CDR3 length: 17 residues. In DNA, the CDR3 is TGCAGTGCTTTCCCAGCTGACATCGGGGGCTTTGAAAACATTCAGTACTTC. Encoded protein: CSAFPADIGGFENIQYF.

This chain links TRBV5-6 with TRBJ2-5; TRBD1 agrees at 9 bases. The germline V gene has CDR1 SGHDT and CDR2 YYEEEE. With V trimmed by 3 bases and J by 4 bases, 10 bases remained unmatched. The CDR3 runs 16 residues. The CDR3 is CASSSLDRGVGETQYF. The CDR3, as DNA: TGTGCCAGCAGCTCCCTCGACAGGGGGGTAGGAGAGACCCAGTACTTC.

The table lists this clonotype with many counts. The chain uses TRBV7-2 and TRBJ1-5; D possibly corresponds to TRBD1 (5 bases). V dropped 5 bases and J dropped 2 bases, with 13 bases sitting between them. Per the germline V gene, CDR1 is SGHTA and CDR2 is FQGNSA. This CDR3 is built from 15 residues. The CDR3 DNA sequence: TGTGCCAGCAGCCTTGGGAGGGGAGGCAATCAGCCCCAGCATTTT. Its protein product is CASSLGRGGNQPQHF.

This clonotype appeared many times. The chain combines TRBV10-3 with TRBJ1-4; a possible D gene is TRBD1 (5 bases). Germline V gene sequence: CDR1 ENHRY, CDR2 SYGVKD. Trimming left V 0 bases short and J 5 bases short, with 10 bases between. CDR3 length equals 15 residues. CDR3 coding DNA: TGTGCCATCAGTGAGTCCCAGGGAATCAATGAAAAACTGTTTTTT. Protein product: CAISESQGINEKLFF.

This clonotype has just a few counts. The chain uses TRBV11-1 and TRBJ2-5; possibly TRBD2 for D (5 bases). The CDR3 has 12 amino acids. Germline V gene data show CDR1 as SGHAT and CDR2 as FQDESV (reference sequence). V lost 5 bases and J 5 bases, leaving 9 bases between the germline ends. CDR3: CASSPREETQYF. The CDR3 region has the DNA TGTGCCAGCAGCCCTAGGGAGGAGACCCAGTACTTC. Combining the CDR3 with reference TRBV11-1 and TRBJ2-5 gives the whole variable domain EAEVAQSPRYKITEKSQAVAFWCDPISGHATLYWYRQILGQGPELLVQFQDESVVDDSQLPKDRFSAERLKGVDSTLKIQPAELGDSAMYLCASSPREETQYFGPGTRLLVL.

This clonotype was counted only a few times. The CDR3 coding sequence is TGTGCCAGCAGCTTAGCGTCGGGGAGAGGCTACACCTTC. Translated, it gives CASSLASGRGYTF. V usage is TRBV7-8 and J usage is TRBJ1-2; D gene ambiguous. Germline V gene data show CDR1 as SGHVS and CDR2 as FQNEAQ. Trimming left V 0 bases short and J 8 bases short, with 10 bases between. This CDR3 has 13 residues. The full variable domain, its missing parts supplied by reference TRBV7-8 and TRBJ1-2, is GAGVSQSPRYKVAKRGQDVALRCDPISGHVSLFWYQQALGQGPEFLTYFQNEAQLDKSGLPSDRFFAERPEGSVSTLKIQRTQQEDSAVYLCASSLASGRGYTFGSGTRLTVV.

This clonotype was seen at least ten times. The CDR3 bases are TGTGCCAGCAGCCAAGTTGTCAGACCAACCGGGGAGCTGTTTTTT. It encodes CASSQVVRPTGELFF. This sequence joins TRBV3-1 and TRBJ2-2; D ambiguous. V was pared by 1 base and J by 5 bases, with 11 bases between. This CDR3 contains 15 residues. CDR1 and CDR2 (germline): LGHDT, YNNKEL (reference sequence).